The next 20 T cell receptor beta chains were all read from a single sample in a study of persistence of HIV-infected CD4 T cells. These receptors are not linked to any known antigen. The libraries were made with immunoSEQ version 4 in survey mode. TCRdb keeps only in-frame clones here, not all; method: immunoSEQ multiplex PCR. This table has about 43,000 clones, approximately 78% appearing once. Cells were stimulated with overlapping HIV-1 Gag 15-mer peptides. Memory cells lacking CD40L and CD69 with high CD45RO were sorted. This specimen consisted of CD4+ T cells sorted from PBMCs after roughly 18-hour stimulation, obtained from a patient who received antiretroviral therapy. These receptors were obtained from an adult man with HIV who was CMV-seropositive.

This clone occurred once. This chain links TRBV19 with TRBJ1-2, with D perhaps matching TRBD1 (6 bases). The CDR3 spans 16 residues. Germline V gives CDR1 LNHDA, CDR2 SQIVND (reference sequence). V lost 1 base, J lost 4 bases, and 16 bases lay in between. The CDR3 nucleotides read TGTGCCAGTAGTATAGGAGGACAGTCAGGGAGCTATGGCTACACCTTC. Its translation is CASSIGGQSGSYGYTF.

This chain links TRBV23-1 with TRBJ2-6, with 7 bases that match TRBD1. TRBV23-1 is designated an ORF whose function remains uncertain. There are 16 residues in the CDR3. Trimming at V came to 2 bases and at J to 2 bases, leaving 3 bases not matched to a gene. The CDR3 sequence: CASSQKGAPGANVLTF. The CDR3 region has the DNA TGCGCCAGCAGTCAAAAGGGGGCCCCTGGGGCCAACGTCCTGACTTTC.

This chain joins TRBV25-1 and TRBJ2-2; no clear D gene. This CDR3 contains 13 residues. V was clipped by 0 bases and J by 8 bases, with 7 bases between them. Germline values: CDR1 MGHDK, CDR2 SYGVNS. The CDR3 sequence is CASSEYKVGELFF. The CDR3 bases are TGTGCCAGCAGTGAATATAAAGTTGGGGAGCTGTTTTTT.

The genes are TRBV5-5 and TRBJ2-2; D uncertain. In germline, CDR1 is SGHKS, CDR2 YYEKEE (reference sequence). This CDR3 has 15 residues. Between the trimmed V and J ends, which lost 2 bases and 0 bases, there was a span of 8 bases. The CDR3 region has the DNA TGTGCCAGCAGCTTCACTGGGACGAACACCGGGGAGCTGTTTTTT. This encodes CASSFTGTNTGELFF.

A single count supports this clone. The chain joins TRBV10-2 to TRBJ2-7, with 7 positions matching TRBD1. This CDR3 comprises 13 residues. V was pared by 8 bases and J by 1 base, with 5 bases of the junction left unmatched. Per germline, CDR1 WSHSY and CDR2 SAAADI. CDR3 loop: CASRKQGSYEQYF. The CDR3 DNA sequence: TGCGCCAGCCGTAAACAGGGGTCCTACGAGCAGTACTTC.

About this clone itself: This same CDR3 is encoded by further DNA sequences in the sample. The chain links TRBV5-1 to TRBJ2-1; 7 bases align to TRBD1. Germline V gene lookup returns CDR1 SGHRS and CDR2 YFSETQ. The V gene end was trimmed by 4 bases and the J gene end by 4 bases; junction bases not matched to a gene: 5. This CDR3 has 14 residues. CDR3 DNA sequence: TGCGCCAGCAGCGTTCCGGGACAGTACAATGAGCAGTTCTTC. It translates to CASSVPGQYNEQFF.

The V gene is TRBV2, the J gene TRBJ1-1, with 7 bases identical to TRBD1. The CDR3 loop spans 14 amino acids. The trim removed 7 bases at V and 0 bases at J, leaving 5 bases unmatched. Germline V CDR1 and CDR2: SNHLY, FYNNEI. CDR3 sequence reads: CASKVQGLNTEAFF. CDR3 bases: TGTGCCAGCAAGGTACAGGGGCTGAACACTGAAGCTTTCTTT.

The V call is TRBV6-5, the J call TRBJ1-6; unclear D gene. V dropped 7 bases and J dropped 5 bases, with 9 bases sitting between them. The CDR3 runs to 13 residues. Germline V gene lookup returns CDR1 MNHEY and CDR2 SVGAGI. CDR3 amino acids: CASTWGNNSPLHF. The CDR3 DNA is TGTGCCAGCACTTGGGGAAATAATTCACCCCTCCACTTT.

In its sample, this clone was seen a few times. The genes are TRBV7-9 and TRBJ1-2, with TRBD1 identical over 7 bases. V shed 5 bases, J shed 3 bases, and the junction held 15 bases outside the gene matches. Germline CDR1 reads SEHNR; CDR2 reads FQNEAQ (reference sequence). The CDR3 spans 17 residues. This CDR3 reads CASSVDRATGLDYGYTF. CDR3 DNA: TGTGCCAGCAGCGTCGACAGGGCCACAGGCTTGGACTATGGCTACACCTTC. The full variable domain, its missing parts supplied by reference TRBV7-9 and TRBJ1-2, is DTGVSQNPRHKITKRGQNVTFRCDPISEHNRLYWYRQTLGQGPEFLTYFQNEAQLEKSRLLSDRFSAERPKGSFSTLEIQRTEQGDSAMYLCASSVDRATGLDYGYTFGSGTRLTVV.

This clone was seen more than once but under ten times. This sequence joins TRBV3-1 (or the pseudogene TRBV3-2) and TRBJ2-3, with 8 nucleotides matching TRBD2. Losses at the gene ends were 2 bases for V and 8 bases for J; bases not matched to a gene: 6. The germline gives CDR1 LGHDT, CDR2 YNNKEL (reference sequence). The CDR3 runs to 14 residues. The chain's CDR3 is CASSQWKREFTQYF. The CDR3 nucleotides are TGTGCCAGCAGCCAATGGAAGCGGGAGTTTACGCAGTATTTT.

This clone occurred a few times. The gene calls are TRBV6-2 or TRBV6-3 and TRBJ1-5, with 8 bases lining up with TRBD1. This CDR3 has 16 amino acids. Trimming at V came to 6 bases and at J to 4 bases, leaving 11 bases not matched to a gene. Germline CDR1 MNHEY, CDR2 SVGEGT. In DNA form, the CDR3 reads TGTGCCAGCAGCCCACGTTTTACAGGGGGGAATCAGCCCCAGCATTTT. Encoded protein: CASSPRFTGGNQPQHF.

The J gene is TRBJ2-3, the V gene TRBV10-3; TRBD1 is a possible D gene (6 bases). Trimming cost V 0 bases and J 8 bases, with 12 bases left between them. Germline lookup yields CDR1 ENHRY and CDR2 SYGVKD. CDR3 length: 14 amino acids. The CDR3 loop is CAISESEVRGTQYF. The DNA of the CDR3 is TGTGCCATCAGTGAGTCGGAGGTCAGGGGTACGCAGTATTTT.

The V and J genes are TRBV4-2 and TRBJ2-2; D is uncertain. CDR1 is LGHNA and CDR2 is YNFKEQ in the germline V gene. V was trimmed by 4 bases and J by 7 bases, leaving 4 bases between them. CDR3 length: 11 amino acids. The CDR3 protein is CASSRGGELFF. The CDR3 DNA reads TGTGCCAGCAGCCGGGGCGGGGAGCTGTTTTTT.

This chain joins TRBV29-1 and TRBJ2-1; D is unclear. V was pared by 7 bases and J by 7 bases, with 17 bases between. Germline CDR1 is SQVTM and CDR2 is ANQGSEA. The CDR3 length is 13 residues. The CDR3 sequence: CSAAGLFMNEQFF. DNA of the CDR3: TGCAGCGCTGCCGGTTTGTTTATGAATGAGCAGTTCTTC.

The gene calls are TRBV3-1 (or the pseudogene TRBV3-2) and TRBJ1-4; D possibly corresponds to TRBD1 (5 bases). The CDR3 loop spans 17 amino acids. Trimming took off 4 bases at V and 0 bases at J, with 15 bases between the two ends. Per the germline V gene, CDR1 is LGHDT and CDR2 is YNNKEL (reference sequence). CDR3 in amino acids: CASSLSGRGTTNEKLFF. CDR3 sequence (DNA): TGTGCCAGCAGCCTATCCGGACGGGGGACAACTAATGAAAAACTGTTTTTT.

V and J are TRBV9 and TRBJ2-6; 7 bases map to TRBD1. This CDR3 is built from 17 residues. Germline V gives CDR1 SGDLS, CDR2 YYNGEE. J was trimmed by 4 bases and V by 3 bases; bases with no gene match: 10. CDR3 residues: CASSASGQVSGANVLTF. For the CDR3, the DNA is TGTGCCAGCAGCGCATCCGGACAGGTATCAGGGGCCAACGTCCTGACTTTC. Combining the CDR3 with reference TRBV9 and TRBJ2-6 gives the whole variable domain DSGVTQTPKHLITATGQRVTLRCSPRSGDLSVYWYQQSLDQGLQFLIQYYNGEERAKGNILERFSAQQFPDLHSELNLSSLELGDSALYFCASSASGQVSGANVLTFGAGSRLTVL.

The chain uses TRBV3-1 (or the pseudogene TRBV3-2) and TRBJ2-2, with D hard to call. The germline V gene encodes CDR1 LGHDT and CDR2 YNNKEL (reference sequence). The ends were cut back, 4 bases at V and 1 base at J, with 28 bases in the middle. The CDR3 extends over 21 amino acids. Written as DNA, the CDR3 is TGTGCCAGCAGCCCCTTCTTTGTCAGTCGGTACGTGAGCTTGAACACCGGGGAGCTGTTTTTT. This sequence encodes CASSPFFVSRYVSLNTGELFF.

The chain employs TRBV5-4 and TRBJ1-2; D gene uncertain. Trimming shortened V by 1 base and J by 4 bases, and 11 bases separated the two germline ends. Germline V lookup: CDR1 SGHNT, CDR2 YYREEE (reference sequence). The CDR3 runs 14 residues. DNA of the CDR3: TGTGCCAGCAGCTTGAGGTGGAGTTCCTATGGCTACACCTTC. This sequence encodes CASSLRWSSYGYTF.

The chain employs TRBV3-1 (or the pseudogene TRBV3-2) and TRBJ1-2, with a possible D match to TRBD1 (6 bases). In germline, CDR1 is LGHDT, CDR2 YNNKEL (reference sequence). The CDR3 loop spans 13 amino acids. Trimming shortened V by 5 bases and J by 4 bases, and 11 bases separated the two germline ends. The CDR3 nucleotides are TGTGCCAGCAGCAACAGGGCGTTCTATGGCTACACCTTC. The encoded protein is CASSNRAFYGYTF.

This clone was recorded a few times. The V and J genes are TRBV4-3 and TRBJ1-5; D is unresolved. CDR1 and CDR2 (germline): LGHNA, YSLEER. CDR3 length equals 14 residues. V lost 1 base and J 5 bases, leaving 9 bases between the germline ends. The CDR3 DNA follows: TGCGCCAGCAGCCAAGTGGGCGCACATCAGCCCCAGCATTTT. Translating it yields CASSQVGAHQPQHF.